This TCR beta chain was captured in a study of blood T cell repertoires in COVID-19. At the level of the study: Researchers got acute and convalescent COVID-19 samples from the United States, Italy and Spain. Sources were T cells, B-cell-depleted T cells, or PBMCs; the material itself was cDNA or gDNA.

Germline V gene lookup returns CDR1 MNHEY and CDR2 SVGEGT. The germline V and J ends were trimmed by 3 bases and 3 bases, with 6 bases remaining between them. This CDR3 is built from 12 residues. Libraries were prepared by immunoSEQ multiplex PCR; TCRdb keeps only in-frame clonotypes and omits some of them. The data hold some 250,000 clones, with around 90% observed a single time. Sequenced input: peripheral blood. The V gene is TRBV6-2 or TRBV6-3, the J gene TRBJ2-7; D is undetermined. This clonotype was obtained from a human donor in a cohort sampled during active COVID-19. Here the CDR3 DNA reads TGTGCCAGCAGTTATCCAGACTACGAGCAGTACTTC. Translating it yields CASSYPDYEQYF.